Included here is one T cell receptor beta chain sequence, with context. What this receptor recognizes is not known. Per-base qualities were not stored, and no clone one base away is much larger. Donors were 35 to 40 systemically healthy Caucasian individuals from Russia aged roughly 6 to 90 years. Approximately 10 milliliters of peripheral blood were collected from each donor into EDTA-treated Vacutainer tubes. Ficoll-Paque density-gradient centrifugation was used to isolate PBMCs, with at least 7 million per sample. Total RNA was extracted from PBMCs with Trizol reagent, with at least 5 micrograms obtained per sample. For every donor, an aliquot of PBMCs went through flow cytometry to measure the percentages of naive CD45RAhigh/CD27high T cells. The data derive from a study of blood T cells in healthy people across ages (dated by TCRdb to 2013 to 2016). Study-level background: In model experiments, roughly one uniquely barcoded TCR beta cDNA molecule per two T cells was captured by template switching. The study measured age-related changes in TCR beta repertoire diversity using deep sequencing normalized with unique cDNA molecular identifiers. Using the same blood draw, the study looked at two additional independent replicas of 1 million unique cDNA reads for two donors, one aged 18 to 30 and the other aged 80 or older. Donors of different ages were randomly distributed across sequencing lanes to avoid experimental bias. Donors were grouped into four age groups: young (average roughly 16 years), middle-aged (around 39), aged (around 60) and long-lived (around 80). What the work shows at the level of the full study, not this receptor alone: Observed TCR beta diversity per million T cells fell roughly linearly with age, and a significant reduction was already apparent by age roughly 41. A strong correlation was found between observed TCR beta diversity and the percentage of naive T cells measured by flow cytometry. Estimates of total diversity based on one million sequenced T cells were considered lower bounds and underestimates. Since profiling was done on bulk unsorted PBMCs, naive and antigen-experienced compartments could not be conclusively compared. Compared with the aged group, the long-lived group had more naive CD4+ T cells, fewer expanded clones and increased TCR diversity, suggesting age selection. The CMV infection status of donors was not known, potentially confounding age-related changes in expanded clonotypes.

CDR1 and CDR2, looked up from the germline V gene (reference sequence), are DFQATT and SNEGSKA. From its cysteine to its phenylalanine, the CDR3 spans 12 amino acids. Of the read, only the CDR3 DNA is kept; its 36 bases are in frame from base 1. Library method: 5' RACE. A second PCR of about 7 to 12 cycles was run with a J-beta primer mix and a sample-barcoded 5' primer. Each TCR beta cDNA molecule received a unique molecular identifier from a template-switch 5' adaptor carrying 12 random nucleotides. Each sample yielded at least 2.5 million CDR3-containing paired-end reads. First-strand cDNA was synthesized from all RNA with the Mint cDNA synthesis kit, primed by a TRBC-specific oligonucleotide. After uracil-DNA glycosylase treatment, a first 18-cycle PCR used universal primers M1SS and BC2_uni_R on all cDNA. The original pipeline was this. Normalization of each sample was performed by random selection of 1 million high-quality reads, each carrying a distinct molecular identifier. Reads sharing molecular identifiers were discarded rather than binned into consensus sequences. CDR3 identification, clonotype clustering and error correction used MiTCR with a Q25 quality threshold and the strictest error-elimination algorithm. A nonparametric unseen species model with Euler transformation was used to estimate a lower bound on total TCR beta diversity. TCRdb passed the public sequencing reads through fastp at Q25 and MiXCR, retaining productive beta sequences. Here each entry gathers all rows of one CDR3 protein and keeps the most common genes and DNA. Clone size and V and J calls follow TCRdb, not the original study. This sample has fewer than 2 million distinct CDR3 sequences in its table, and about two fifths of those were observed once. The ten largest clones add up to 23% of the sample.

The rearrangement joined TRBV20-1 to TRBJ1-2, with 10 central nucleotides matching TRBD1. Specimen: blood. The sequence came from a human donor in good health. The CDR3 reads as follows: CSATGGFYGYTF. The sequenced DNA is TGCAGCGCGACAGGGGGCTTCTATGGCTACACCTTC.